This T cell receptor (beta chain) originates from a study of graft-versus-host responses after intestinal transplantation. Overall study: Anti-thymocyte globulin was used for induction in all recipients, who then took tacrolimus and steroids for roughly three years. Study results and limitations: With peak circulating GvH clone levels came an association with early post-transplant HvG declines.

Assay: immunoSEQ multiplex PCR; the TCRdb copy retains only in-frame clones and omits some. The table has some 64,000 clones, around nine tenths seen once. V lost 3 bases and J lost 4, with 8 bases in between. The CDR3 spans 13 residues. Germline loops: CDR1 MNHEY, CDR2 SMNVEV (reference sequence). About this clone itself: Antigen: not known.

The chain joins TRBV27 to TRBJ2-3; D remains ambiguous. The sample consisted of unstimulated CD8+ T cells sorted from spleen or lymph node cells, taken before transplant. The receptor was isolated from a human donor who was the organ donor for an intestinal transplant. The CDR3 nucleotides read TGTGCCAGCAGTTTGGCGGTAGCAGATACGCAGTATTTT. Amino acid sequence: CASSLAVADTQYF.